The text below deals with one T cell receptor (beta chain). As handled by the study authors: Using reference gene primer amplification, nucleated cell counts were estimated. Assay: immunoSEQ multiplex PCR; the TCRdb copy retains only in-frame clones and omits some. D and trimming were read from the DNA, whereas the V and J calls and clone size are those reported in that table. The repertoire holds under 150,000 clones, around 82% seen once, with 4.2% in the top ten. These data originate in a study of blood T cell repertoires in COVID-19. About the research overall: Some COVID-19 samples were acute and others convalescent; all came from the United States, Italy and Spain. T cells, B-cell-depleted T cells, or PBMCs supplied cDNA or gDNA.

V gave up 1 base and J gave up 0 bases, with 10 bases separating them. This CDR3 region has 16 residues. CDR1 and CDR2 from the germline V gene are MGHRA and YSYEKL. This sequence originates from a man aged 60-69 years with acute or convalescent COVID-19. This chain connects TRBV4-1 to TRBJ1-5; maybe TRBD1 (5 bases). The specimen sequenced was peripheral blood. The CDR3 DNA is TGCGCCAGCAGCCAAGGAAGGGACTATAGCAATCAGCCCCAGCATTTT. Its translation is CASSQGRDYSNQPQHF.